This TCR beta chain was profiled in a study of blood T cell repertoires in COVID-19. The wider study: Samples representing acute and convalescent COVID-19 were sourced from the United States, Italy and Spain.

Under the authors' procedure: Reference gene primers were amplified, and this amplification served to estimate nucleated cell counts. TCRdb keeps only in-frame clones here, not all; method: immunoSEQ multiplex PCR. The D gene and trimming were derived from the DNA, and the V and J assignments and clone size from that table. The data contain about 140,000 clones, approximately 80% of them singletons. Ages ranged from about 18 to 89 years, with residence in 24 US areas. In assigning cohorts, the study relied on participant-reported clinical history. Germline V gives CDR1 LGHDT, CDR2 YNNKEL (reference sequence). The CDR3 has 19 amino acids. V trimming: 4 bases; J trimming: 4 bases; junction bases outside the gene matches: 12.

The sequence was collected from a woman aged 18-29 years who had been exposed to COVID-19. The rearrangement links TRBV3-1 (or the pseudogene TRBV3-2) to TRBJ2-1; 14 nucleotides line up with TRBD2. What was sequenced was PBMCs or T cells enriched from blood (not recorded which). CDR3 bases: TGTGCCAGCAGCCCCCCCTCCGGACTAGCGGGAGGACGGTACAATGAGCAGTTCTTC. Translating it yields CASSPPSGLAGGRYNEQFF.